Presented here are 7 T cell receptor beta chains from one specimen sequenced in a study of cytomegalovirus exposure and HLA in healthy donors. The PCR had 60 Vbeta and 13 Jbeta primers. TCRdb keeps only in-frame clones here, not all; method: immunoSEQ multiplex PCR. In the table there are some 150,000 clones, around 64% of which are singletons. Sequencing was performed on PBMCs. The receptor source for this set is a woman in her 30s in good health and CMV-seronegative.

The chain recombines TRBV6-1 with TRBJ2-1; 8 bases are shared with TRBD1. With V trimmed by 2 bases and J by 5 bases, 5 bases remained unmatched. The CDR3 has 15 residues. CDR1 MNHNS and CDR2 SASEGT come from the germline V gene. CDR3 loop: CASSEQWTGNNEQFF. Here the CDR3 DNA reads TGTGCCAGCAGTGAACAGTGGACAGGGAACAATGAGCAGTTCTTC.

In nucleotides, the CDR3 is TGTGCCAGTAGTATATCGGGTTTTCAGCCCCAGCATTTT. This gives the protein CASSISGFQPQHF. The chain links TRBV19 to TRBJ1-5, with no clear D. Germline V gives CDR1 LNHDA, CDR2 SQIVND (reference sequence). The CDR3 is made up of 13 amino acids. Trimming pared 2 bases from V and 6 bases from J, leaving 8 bases between. The complete variable domain, with remaining parts taken from reference TRBV19 and TRBJ1-5, reads DGGITQSPKYLFRKEGQNVTLSCEQNLNHDAMYWYRQDPGQGLRLIYYSQIVNDFQKGDIAEGYSVSREKKESFPLTVTSAQKNPTAFYLCASSISGFQPQHFGDGTRLSIL.

This clone was detected many times. The gene calls are TRBV6-1 and TRBJ2-7, with a weak D call TRBD1 (6 bases). In germline, CDR1 is MNHNS, CDR2 SASEGT. The CDR3 sequence is 15 residues long. V lost 2 bases and J 1 base, leaving 12 bases between the germline ends. In DNA, the CDR3 is TGTGCCAGCAGTGAAAGGACAGAGGGATCCTACGAGCAGTACTTC. Translation gives CASSERTEGSYEQYF.

This rearrangement joins TRBV5-1 to TRBJ1-1, with D possibly TRBD1 on 5 matching bases. Germline-derived CDR1 and CDR2 are SGHRS and YFSETQ. The CDR3 loop spans 13 amino acids. The V and J ends lost 3 bases and 4 bases respectively, with 10 bases between them. CDR3 sequence reads: CASSWGGITEAFF. In DNA, the CDR3 is TGCGCCAGCAGCTGGGGGGGGATCACTGAAGCTTTCTTT. Together with reference TRBV5-1 and TRBJ1-1, the CDR3 gives the full variable domain: KAGVTQTPRYLIKTRGQQVTLSCSPISGHRSVSWYQQTPGQGLQFLFEYFSETQRNKGNFPGRFSGRQFSNSRSEMNVSTLELGDSALYLCASSWGGITEAFFGQGTRLTVV.

The chain has TRBV2 and TRBJ1-5; D ambiguous. This CDR3 comprises 14 residues. V was pared by 0 bases and J by 7 bases, with 10 bases between. Germline CDR1 reads SNHLY; CDR2 reads FYNNEI. CDR3 amino acids: CASSEAGGFQPQHF. In nucleotides, the CDR3 is TGTGCCAGCAGTGAAGCGGGAGGGTTCCAGCCCCAGCATTTT.

The chain couples TRBV29-1 to TRBJ2-3, with 11 nucleotides matching TRBD2. The V gene's germline CDR1 is SQVTM and CDR2 ANQGSEA. V lost 2 bases and J lost 1; bases outside the gene matches: 2. The length of the CDR3 is 15 residues. The CDR3 loop reads CSVELAGGGTDTQYF. CDR3 DNA sequence: TGCAGCGTTGAACTAGCGGGGGGCGGCACAGATACGCAGTATTTT.

The chain recombines TRBV6-4 with TRBJ2-1; 8 nucleotides line up with TRBD2. J gave up 2 bases and V 6 bases, and 6 bases lay outside the gene matches. CDR3 length: 15 amino acids. Per the germline V gene, CDR1 is MRHNA and CDR2 is SNTAGT. This CDR3 reads CASSAGTRPYNEQFF. For the CDR3, the DNA is TGTGCCAGCAGCGCCGGGACTAGACCCTACAATGAGCAGTTCTTC.